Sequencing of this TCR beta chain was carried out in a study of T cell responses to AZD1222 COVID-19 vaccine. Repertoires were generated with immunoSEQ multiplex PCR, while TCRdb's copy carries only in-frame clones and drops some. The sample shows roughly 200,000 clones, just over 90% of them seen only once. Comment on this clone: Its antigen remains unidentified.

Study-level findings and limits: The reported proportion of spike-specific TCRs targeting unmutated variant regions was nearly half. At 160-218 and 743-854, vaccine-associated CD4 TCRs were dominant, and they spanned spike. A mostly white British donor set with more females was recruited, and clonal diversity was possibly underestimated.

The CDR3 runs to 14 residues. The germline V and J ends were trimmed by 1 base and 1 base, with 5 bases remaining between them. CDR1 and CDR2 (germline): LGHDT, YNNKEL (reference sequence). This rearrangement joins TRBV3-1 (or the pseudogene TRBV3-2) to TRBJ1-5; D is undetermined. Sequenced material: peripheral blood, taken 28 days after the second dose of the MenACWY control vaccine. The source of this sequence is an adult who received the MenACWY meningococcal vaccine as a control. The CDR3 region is CASSQGMSNQPQHF. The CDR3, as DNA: TGTGCCAGCAGCCAAGGGATGAGCAATCAGCCCCAGCATTTT.